This entry lists 24 T cell receptor beta chains sequenced from one sample in a study of Ad26.COV2.S vaccination and SARS-CoV-2 variants. The sample's treatment: 19 received Ad26.COV2.S at low or high dose, single or two shots; roughly five received placebo; per-sample allocation not given. Samples were taken on day 63 after the first vaccine or placebo injection. The data were produced by immunoSEQ multiplex PCR, yet TCRdb's version contains in-frame clones alone and is incomplete. The sample records about 330,000 clones, roughly 90% being singletons. Sample: peripheral blood, taken in a trial of Ad26.COV2.S vaccine versus placebo. Receptor source: a person between 18 and 59 years old who received the Ad26.COV2.S COVID-19 vaccine or a placebo.

The chain carries TRBV7-2 and TRBJ2-7; D ambiguous. The germline CDR1 and CDR2 sequences are SGHTA and FQGNSA. The CDR3 spans 14 residues. The V end was cut by 5 bases, the J end by 0 bases, with 11 bases between. The CDR3 region has the DNA TGTGCCAGCAGCCAACCGGTAATCTCCTACGAGCAGTACTTC. This encodes CASSQPVISYEQYF. Complete variable domain (other parts from reference TRBV7-2 and TRBJ2-7): GAGVSQSPSNKVTEKGKDVELRCDPISGHTALYWYRQSLGQGLEFLIYFQGNSAPDKSGLPSDRFSAERTGGSVSTLTIQRTQQEDSAVYLCASSQPVISYEQYFGPGTRLTVT.

V usage is TRBV7-2 and J usage is TRBJ2-1; 7 bases agree with TRBD2. Germline CDR1 and CDR2: SGHTA and FQGNSA. Unmatched junction bases numbered 11, after V lost 5 bases and J lost 1 base. The CDR3 runs to 17 residues. CDR3 sequence (DNA): TGTGCCAGCAGCCTCCCTCACTGGGAGGGATCCTACAATGAGCAGTTCTTC. This translates into CASSLPHWEGSYNEQFF.

This chain uses TRBV10-3 with TRBJ1-5, with a weak D call TRBD1 (6 bases). Germline CDR1 and CDR2: ENHRY and SYGVKD. This CDR3 is built from 16 residues. The V end lost 5 bases, the J end lost 1 base, and 15 bases lay between the germline ends. The CDR3 region has the DNA TGTGCCATCAGTCTCAGGGGAGAGTTGAGCAATCAGCCCCAGCATTTT. Translating it yields CAISLRGELSNQPQHF.

This chain joins TRBV11-2 and TRBJ2-1, with D possibly matching TRBD2 (5 bases). Germline-derived CDR1 and CDR2 are SGHAT and FQNNGV. CDR3 length: 16 amino acids. V was pared by 2 bases and J by 2 bases, with 13 bases between. Here the CDR3 reads CASSLILTITYNEQFF. CDR3 in DNA: TGTGCCAGCAGCTTAATTCTGACTATTACCTACAATGAGCAGTTCTTC.

Concerning this clone: This sample includes further DNA sequences coding for the same CDR3. The rearrangement joins TRBV11-2 to TRBJ1-5; D is unclear. Trimming shortened V by 1 base and J by 0 bases, and 1 base separated the two germline ends. There are 13 residues in the CDR3. Germline CDR1 SGHAT, CDR2 FQNNGV. In nucleotides, the CDR3 is TGTGCCAGCAGCTTAGGTAGCAATCAGCCCCAGCATTTT. This sequence encodes CASSLGSNQPQHF.

On this clone itself: Other DNA sequences in the sample encode the same CDR3. In DNA form, the CDR3 reads TGCAGCGTTGGGGACAGCTCCTACGAGCAGTACGTC. As protein: CSVGDSSYEQYV. The rearrangement links TRBV29-1 to TRBJ2-7; TRBD1 matches 7 bases. The V gene's germline CDR1 is SQVTM and CDR2 ANQGSEA. The CDR3 consists of 12 residues. V trimming: 4 bases; J trimming: 0 bases; junction bases outside the gene matches: 0.

V and J are TRBV10-3 and TRBJ2-3; no definite D call. There are 15 residues in the CDR3. Trimming took off 4 bases at V and 2 bases at J, with 13 bases between the two ends. Germline CDR1 is ENHRY and CDR2 is SYGVKD. This chain's CDR3 is CAISGVRQYTDTQYF. The DNA of the CDR3 is TGTGCCATCAGTGGAGTCAGACAATACACAGATACGCAGTATTTT.

The genes are TRBV28 and TRBJ1-5, with D unclear. Germline V gene data show CDR1 as MDHEN and CDR2 as SYDVKM. V lost 5 bases and J 1 base, leaving 15 bases between the germline ends. This CDR3 has 16 amino acids. For the CDR3, the DNA is TGTGCCAGCAGTCTCTTTCGTAGAGTGAGCAATCAGCCCCAGCATTTT. It yields the protein CASSLFRRVSNQPQHF.

J is TRBJ1-5 and V is TRBV4-1; D is perhaps TRBD1 (5 bases). The CDR3 is made up of 15 amino acids. Germline values: CDR1 MGHRA, CDR2 YSYEKL. V was trimmed by 2 bases and J by 7 bases, leaving 15 bases between them. CDR3 sequence reads: CASSQLREQWQPQHF. The CDR3 coding sequence is TGCGCCAGCAGCCAACTCAGGGAGCAATGGCAGCCCCAGCATTTT.

V and J are TRBV3-1 (or the pseudogene TRBV3-2) and TRBJ1-5; possible D gene TRBD1, 6 bases. The CDR3 sequence is 15 residues long. V lost 1 base, J lost 7 bases, and 14 bases lay in between. Germline V gene data show CDR1 as LGHDT and CDR2 as YNNKEL (reference sequence). CDR3 sequence reads: CASSQVYRVGQPQHF. In DNA form, the CDR3 reads TGTGCCAGCAGCCAAGTTTACAGGGTGGGACAGCCCCAGCATTTT.

The rearrangement joins TRBV5-1 to TRBJ1-1; TRBD1 is a possible D gene (5 bases). The CDR3 covers 16 residues. Trimming took off 5 bases at V and 6 bases at J, with 23 bases between the two ends. Germline V gene lookup returns CDR1 SGHRS and CDR2 YFSETQ. In DNA form, the CDR3 reads TGCGCCAGCAGATCCGCTACCGACAGTCGGACCTCTGAAGCTTTCTTT. It specifies CASRSATDSRTSEAFF.

This clone was detected only a few times. The chain's CDR3 is CASIPQGSYGYTF. The CDR3 nucleotides read TGTGCCAGCATTCCCCAGGGGTCCTATGGCTACACCTTC. This chain joins TRBV2 and TRBJ1-2, with TRBD1 as a possible D gene (6 bases). The germline V gene has CDR1 SNHLY and CDR2 FYNNEI. The CDR3 totals 13 residues. V lost 7 bases and J 4 bases, leaving 13 bases between the germline ends.

This chain links TRBV30 with TRBJ1-6; D unresolved. Trimming stripped 3 bases from V and 6 bases from J, with 6 bases between. The CDR3 has 12 amino acids. Germline values: CDR1 GTSNPN, CDR2 SVGIG (reference sequence). Written as DNA, the CDR3 is TGTGCCTGGAGCATCCCTAATTCACCCCTCCACTTT. Residues: CAWSIPNSPLHF.

V gene TRBV6-1 combines with J gene TRBJ1-2; D is ambiguous. This CDR3 region has 15 residues. CDR1 is MNHNS, CDR2 SASEGT, per germline. Trimming removed 2 bases at V and 2 bases at J, with 12 bases between. As DNA, the CDR3 is TGTGCCAGCAGTGAACGACCGGACGGCAACTATGGCTACACCTTC. This gives the protein CASSERPDGNYGYTF.

V and J are TRBV12-3 or TRBV12-4 and TRBJ2-1; TRBD1 matches at 7 bases. Unmatched junction bases numbered 3, after V lost 6 bases and J lost 4 bases. This CDR3 contains 13 residues. This chain's CDR3 is CASRGQSYNEQFF. CDR3 DNA sequence: TGTGCCAGCAGGGGACAGTCATACAATGAGCAGTTCTTC.

J is TRBJ2-3 and V is TRBV11-3, with 12 bases matching TRBD1. Germline lookup yields CDR1 SGHNT and CDR2 YENEEA. Trimming at V came to 1 base and at J to 3 bases, leaving 8 bases not matched to a gene. The CDR3 consists of 18 residues. The CDR3 loop is CASSLAYGTGGRTDTQYF. Written as DNA, the CDR3 is TGTGCCAGCAGCTTAGCTTATGGGACAGGGGGCAGGACAGATACGCAGTATTTT.

Here the CDR3 DNA reads TGTGCCAGCTCACCCCGGACAGGAGAATATGGCTACACCTTC. It yields the protein CASSPRTGEYGYTF. The chain couples TRBV18 to TRBJ1-2; 7 bases are shared with TRBD1. The CDR3 covers 14 residues. After removal of 3 bases from V and 5 bases from J, the junction contained 6 bases not matched to a gene. Germline V gene lookup returns CDR1 KGHSH and CDR2 LQKENI.

This rearrangement joins TRBV7-9 to TRBJ1-1, with unresolved D. CDR1 and CDR2 from the germline V gene are SEHNR and FQNEAQ (reference sequence). V was pared by 0 bases and J by 8 bases, with 7 bases between. This CDR3 contains 12 residues. The CDR3 region is CASSLALDEAFF. DNA for the CDR3: TGTGCCAGCAGCTTAGCCCTAGACGAAGCTTTCTTT.

V is TRBV27 and J is TRBJ1-5, with D possibly being TRBD1 (6 bases). Germline CDR1 is MNHEY and CDR2 is SMNVEV (reference sequence). V was clipped by 1 base and J by 0 bases, with 13 bases between them. This CDR3 has 17 amino acids. CDR3 residues: CASSLWSGANSNQPQHF. The CDR3 DNA sequence: TGTGCCAGCAGTTTATGGTCAGGGGCAAATAGCAATCAGCCCCAGCATTTT.

The gene calls are TRBV10-3 and TRBJ1-5; D gene ambiguous. The CDR3 length is 14 residues. Trimming pared 6 bases from V and 3 bases from J, leaving 12 bases between. Germline CDR1 is ENHRY and CDR2 is SYGVKD. CDR3: CAIRRQGDNQPQHF. In nucleotides, the CDR3 is TGTGCCATCAGGAGACAAGGTGACAATCAGCCCCAGCATTTT.

The chain is built from TRBV7-9 and TRBJ1-4; weak D call: TRBD1 (5 bases). The V and J ends lost 5 bases and 1 base respectively, with 11 bases between them. The CDR3 spans 15 residues. The germline V gene encodes CDR1 SEHNR and CDR2 FQNEAQ (reference sequence). This CDR3 is CASSQNRITNEKLFF. CDR3 nucleotide sequence: TGTGCCAGCAGCCAAAACAGGATAACTAATGAAAAACTGTTTTTT.

This rearrangement joins TRBV11-3 to TRBJ2-1; 7 bases map to TRBD2. CDR1 and CDR2 from the germline V gene are SGHNT and YENEEA. V trimming: 7 bases; J trimming: 9 bases; junction bases outside the gene matches: 6. The CDR3 extends over 12 amino acids. CDR3 residues: CASTTPGGEQFF. CDR3 DNA sequence: TGTGCCAGCACCACTCCGGGAGGTGAGCAGTTCTTC.

This chain connects TRBV4-1 to TRBJ1-5; D is possibly TRBD1 (5 bases). Germline values: CDR1 MGHRA, CDR2 YSYEKL. The CDR3 sequence is 14 residues long. The V end was cut by 3 bases, the J end by 5 bases, with 11 bases between. The CDR3 DNA sequence: TGCGCCAGCAGCCAGGCGGGACTCGATCAGCCCCAGCATTTT. Translated, it gives CASSQAGLDQPQHF.

This chain connects TRBV11-2 to TRBJ2-3; 7 nucleotides agree with TRBD2. Per germline, CDR1 SGHAT and CDR2 FQNNGV. The CDR3 is 14 residues long. V shed 3 bases, J shed 8 bases, and the junction held 8 bases outside the gene matches. The CDR3 region has the DNA TGTGCCAGCAGCTTTCGGGGGGTTGGCGGTACGCAGTATTTT. Translating gives CASSFRGVGGTQYF.